A single T cell receptor (beta chain) is shown here with its context. This entry is derived from a study of T cells after yellow fever vaccination. Looked up from germline, CDR1 is SGHTA and CDR2 is FQGNSA. The CDR3 loop spans 15 amino acids. The V gene end was trimmed by 2 bases and the J gene end by 4 bases; junction bases not matched to a gene: 4. Template-switching 5'RACE yielded the TCR cDNA; a universal primer site and UMIs were added in the process. One entry per CDR3 protein results from TCRdb running MiXCR on the 5' RACE reads. The table records about 330,000 distinct CDR3 sequences, roughly 8.6% of them present only once.

Sequenced here: PBMCs, sampled approximately 47 days after the first yellow fever vaccination. V is TRBV7-2 and J is TRBJ2-1; 8 bases agree with TRBD1. The receptor was derived from a man aged 18 to 29 who received the YFV17D yellow fever vaccine. The CDR3 DNA reads TGTGCCAGCAGCTTATCGAGACAGGGGTACAATGAGCAGTTCTTC. It specifies CASSLSRQGYNEQFF.